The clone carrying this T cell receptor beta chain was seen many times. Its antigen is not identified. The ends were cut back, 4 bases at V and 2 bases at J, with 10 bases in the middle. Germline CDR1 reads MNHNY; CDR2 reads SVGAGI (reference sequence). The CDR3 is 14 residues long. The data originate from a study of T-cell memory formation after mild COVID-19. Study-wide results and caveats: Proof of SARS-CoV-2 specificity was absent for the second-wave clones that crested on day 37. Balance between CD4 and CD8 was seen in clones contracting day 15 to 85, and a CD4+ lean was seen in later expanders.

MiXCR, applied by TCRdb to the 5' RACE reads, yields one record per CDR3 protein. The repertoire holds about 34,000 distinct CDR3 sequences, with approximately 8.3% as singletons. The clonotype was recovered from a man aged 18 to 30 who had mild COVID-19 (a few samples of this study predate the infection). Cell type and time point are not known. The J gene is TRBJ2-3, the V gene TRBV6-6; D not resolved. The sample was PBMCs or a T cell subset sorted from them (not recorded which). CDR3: CASSLASPTDTQYF. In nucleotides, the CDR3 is TGTGCCAGCAGTTTGGCCTCTCCCACAGATACGCAGTATTTT.